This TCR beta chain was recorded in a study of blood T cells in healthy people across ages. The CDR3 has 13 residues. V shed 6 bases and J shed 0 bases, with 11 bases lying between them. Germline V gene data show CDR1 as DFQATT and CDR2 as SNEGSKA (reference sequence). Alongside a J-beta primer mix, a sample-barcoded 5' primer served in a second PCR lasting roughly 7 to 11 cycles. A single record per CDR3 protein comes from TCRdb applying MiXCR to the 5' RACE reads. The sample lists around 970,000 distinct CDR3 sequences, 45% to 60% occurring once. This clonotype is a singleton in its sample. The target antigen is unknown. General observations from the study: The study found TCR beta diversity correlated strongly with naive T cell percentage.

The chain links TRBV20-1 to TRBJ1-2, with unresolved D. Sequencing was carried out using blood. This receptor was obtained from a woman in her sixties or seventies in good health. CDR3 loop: CSAPTPSNYGYTF. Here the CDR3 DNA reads TGCAGTGCACCGACACCGTCTAACTATGGCTACACCTTC.